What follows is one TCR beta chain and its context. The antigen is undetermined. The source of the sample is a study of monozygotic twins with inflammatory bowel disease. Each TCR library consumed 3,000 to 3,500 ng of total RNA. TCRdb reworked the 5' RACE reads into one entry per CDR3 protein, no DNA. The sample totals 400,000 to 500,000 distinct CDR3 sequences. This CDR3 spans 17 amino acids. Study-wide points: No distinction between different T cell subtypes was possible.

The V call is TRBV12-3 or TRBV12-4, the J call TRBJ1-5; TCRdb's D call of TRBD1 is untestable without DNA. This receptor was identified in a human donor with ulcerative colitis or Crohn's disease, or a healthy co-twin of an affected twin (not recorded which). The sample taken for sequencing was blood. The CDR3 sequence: CASSFGPPAYSNQPQHF.